This T cell receptor (beta chain) was observed in a study of neurological immune-mediated disorders. The overall study: Among the 34 patients with multiple sclerosis, some 30 were relapsing-remitting, while 3 were secondary progressive.

This clonotype was counted ten times or more. Its antigen remains unidentified. Time point here: longitudinal time-point 3. Whole-study results and caveats: Patients with HTLV-1-associated myelopathy had the highest level of TCR clonal expansion, whereas patients with multiple sclerosis had the lowest level, falling beneath the level found in healthy controls. Among expanded clones, no CDR3 amino acid sequences were shared across subjects, a pattern suggesting private repertoires in all groups. There was no clinical or MRI feature that showed an association with the multiple sclerosis repertoire cluster.

MiXCR was run by TCRdb on the 5' RACE reads, yielding one entry per CDR3 protein. The sample has 84,000 or so distinct CDR3 sequences; 3.5% to 5.5% are singletons. Trimming removed 3 bases from V and 1 base from J; junction bases left unmatched: 5. This CDR3 spans 16 amino acids. CDR1 is MNHNY and CDR2 is SVGAGI in the germline V gene (reference sequence). This chain uses TRBV6-6 with TRBJ1-1, with TRBD1 matching 10 bases. The sequence was collected from a woman in her sixties with multiple sclerosis. The sequenced material came from PBMCs. The CDR3 sequence: CASSYRQGAGNTEAFF. The CDR3 coding sequence is TGTGCCAGCAGTTATAGACAGGGGGCCGGGAACACTGAAGCTTTCTTT.